These T cell receptor gamma chains were read from a single sample in a study of Vδ1+ human thymocytes. TCRdb repeated clone calling on the multiplex PCR reads with CATT. The sample holds about 36,000 gamma-chain clones, around 20% seen once. The sequencing sample was made of Vdelta1+ gamma-delta thymocytes from the thymus. The receptors come from a girl younger than two who had congenital heart surgery. Each CDR3 is given with its conserved first and last residue. Each record gives: clone size, V gene, J gene, CDR3 length, CDR3 DNA, CDR3 protein. Rows give clone size only sometimes, using once, few, many, or a class for an expanded clone.

.,TRGV4,TRGJ1/TRGJ2,13,TGTGCCACCTGGGATCCGGGGTATTATAAGAAACTCTTT,CATWDPGYYKKLF
few,TRGV4,TRGJ1/TRGJ2,15,TGTGCCACCTGGGAGCTTCCACAAACTTATTATAAGAAACTCTTT,CATWELPQTYYKKLF
.,TRGV9,TRGJP2,11,TGTGCCTTGTGGAAGGAATGGATCAAGACGTTT,CALWKEWIKTF
.,TRGV5,TRGJ1/TRGJ2,15,TGTGCCACCTGGGACAGGCCAAAGGGTTATTATAAGAAACTCTTT,CATWDRPKGYYKKLF
many,TRGV9,TRGJ1/TRGJ2,10,TGTGCCTTGTGTTATTATAAGAAACTCTTT,CALCYYKKLF
.,TRGV8,TRGJ1/TRGJ2,13,TGTGCCACCTGGGTTCTCCCGGGGTATAAGAAACTCTTT,CATWVLPGYKKLF
medium-sized,TRGV2,TRGJ1/TRGJ2,14,TGTGCCACCTGGGACGGGCCCAATTATTATAAGAAACTCTTT,CATWDGPNYYKKLF
.,TRGV9,TRGJ1/TRGJ2,16,TGTGCCTTGTGGGAGGTGGGGCCCGTCCTGGATTATAAGAAACTCTTT,CALWEVGPVLDYKKLF
few,TRGV4,TRGJ1/TRGJ2,15,TGTGCCACCTGGGATGGCCCTGGGATTTGTGGTAAGAAACTCTTT,CATWDGPGICGKKLF
few,TRGV9,TRGJP,16,TGTGCCTTGTGGGGGCTTCAAGAGTTGGGCAAAAAAATCAAGGTATTT,CALWGLQELGKKIKVF
few,TRGV9,TRGJ1/TRGJ2,9,TGTGCCTTGTGGGGGATCGGGGTCTTT,CALWGIGVF
.,TRGV3,TRGJ1/TRGJ2,12,TGTGCCACCTGGGAATGGTGTTATAAGAAACTCTTT,CATWEWCYKKLF
.,TRGV8,TRGJ1/TRGJ2,12,TGTGCCACCTGGGATAGGCCTCGGAAGAAACTCTTC,CATWDRPRKKLF
few,TRGV2,TRGJ1/TRGJ2,14,TGTGCCACCTGGGACCTTAAGGATTATTATAAGAAACTCTTT,CATWDLKDYYKKLF
few,TRGV2,TRGJP2,11,TGTGCCACCTGTAGTGATTGGATCAAGACGTTT,CATCSDWIKTF
medium-sized,TRGV9,TRGJ1/TRGJ2,11,TGTGCCTTGTGGGTGGGGTATAAGAAACTCTTT,CALWVGYKKLF
few,TRGV2,TRGJP,17,TGTGCCACCTGGGAGGGCCTCCTAGAGTTGGGCAAAAAAATCAAGGTATTT,CATWEGLLELGKKIKVF
few,TRGV3,TRGJ1/TRGJ2,11,TGTGCCACCTGGGACAGTTCCCCGAAACTCTTT,CATWDSSPKLF
few,TRGV9,TRGJ1/TRGJ2,11,TGTGCCTTGTGGGAAGTGTTGGGGAAACTCTTT,CALWEVLGKLF
.,TRGV4,TRGJ1/TRGJ2,14,TGTGCCACCTGGGATGGCCTTGATTATTATAAGAAACTCTTT,CATWDGLDYYKKLF
.,TRGV3,TRGJ1/TRGJ2,13,TGTGCCACCTGGGACTGCAATTATTATAAGAAACTCTTT,CATWDCNYYKKLF
few,TRGV3,TRGJ1/TRGJ2,13,TGTGCCACCTGGAAACCAGAGGATTATAAGAAACTCTTT,CATWKPEDYKKLF